These T cell receptor beta chains were read from a single sample in a study of glioma-infiltrating T cells after dendritic cell vaccination. Clones were read by immunoSEQ multiplex PCR, and TCRdb kept only the in-frame ones, dropping some. This table holds about 58,000 clones, about four fifths found once. Specimen: blood, collected after dendritic cell vaccination. All receptors come from a human donor with glioblastoma. Both conserved end residues are trimmed from each CDR3.

j_call	v_call	cdr3_aa
TRBJ1-1	TRBV30	AWRTLNTEAF
TRBJ1-2	TRBV10-3	AISSGFPDGYT
TRBJ2-4	TRBV5-1	ASSPLGGEDIQY
TRBJ1-5	TRBV23-1	ASSRQGAKKNQPQH
TRBJ2-1	TRBV18	ASSPGLAERYNEQF
TRBJ2-3	TRBV5-1	ASSLGDHGRTQY
TRBJ2-3	TRBV28	ASRVSGGREDTQY
TRBJ2-7	TRBV6-1	ASSEAPSYGGLEVEQY
TRBJ1-1	TRBV5-1	ASSGGQGFTEAF
TRBJ1-5	TRBV10-1	ASSAEIGQPQH
TRBJ2-1	TRBV6-4	ASGPGQGFHNEQF
TRBJ2-3	TRBV14	ASSQDPQGTQY
TRBJ1-2	TRBV5-6	ASTKRDRSYGYT
TRBJ2-7	TRBV2	ASDDGGGLSYEQY
TRBJ1-2	TRBV10-3	ATWTGGVRYGYT
TRBJ1-4	TRBV6-5	ASSWGGSNEKLF
TRBJ1-2	TRBV27	ASSLQGEGYGYT
TRBJ1-2	TRBV7-2	ASEGVDYGYT
TRBJ1-5	TRBV29-1	SVAESPNQPQH
TRBJ2-5	TRBV27	ASSLKRRNQETQY
TRBJ2-7	TRBV27	ASSFSGQGAYEQY
TRBJ2-1	TRBV9	ASSVESSYNEQF
TRBJ1-6	TRBV6-4	ASSDLQGQGPLH
TRBJ1-2	TRBV6-5	ASSADRIGLRGYT
TRBJ1-2	TRBV7-2	ASSFLQTYGYT
TRBJ2-2	TRBV4-1	ASSQGRLAGANTGELF
TRBJ1-2	TRBV7-2	ASSPITPGQWHYT
TRBJ2-1	TRBV6-6	ASSYRTGIYNEQF
TRBJ2-3	TRBV13	ASSFSGIYTDTQY
TRBJ2-5	TRBV11-2	ASSLSLASGGPGY
TRBJ2-5	TRBV11-3	ASSLAVAGVQETQY
TRBJ1-3	TRBV7-9	ASRDRDRDSGNTIY
TRBJ2-3	TRBV30	AWSVLSGIDTQY
TRBJ1-6	TRBV7-8	ASIDKTGGYFNSPLH
TRBJ1-1	TRBV2	ASFAGVTEAF
TRBJ2-3	TRBV5-1	ASSFTGTGGTDTQY
TRBJ2-1	TRBV19	ARDTGTTNPVSYNEQF
TRBJ2-1	TRBV19	ASSFPGQAKNEQF
TRBJ1-1	TRBV5-1	ASSLDPGDTEAF
TRBJ1-2	TRBV4-1	ASRPTGGGGYT
TRBJ2-7	TRBV7-2	ASSPGQFFYEQY
TRBJ2-2	TRBV6-6	ASSSGQGFTGELF
TRBJ1-2	TRBV4-1	ASSPGEENYGYT
TRBJ1-2	TRBV7-9	ASSLVDAGGNGYT
TRBJ2-7	TRBV11-2	ASSFPQQDYEQY
TRBJ2-3	TRBV30	AWGVGMDYSTDTQY